This T cell receptor (beta chain) appears in the sequencing data of a study of T cells in women clearing cervical HPV infection. Across the whole study: Case blood was drawn when the lesion was first found; control blood after infection became undetectable.

Notes on this clone: Its specificity is not known. The read ends 3 residues shy of where the CDR3 ends; the end is completed using the germline J gene.

Data came from immunoSEQ multiplex PCR; TCRdb stores just in-frame clones and leaves some out. Its listing shows about 20,000 clones. Germline-derived CDR1 and CDR2 are LNHDA and SQIVND (reference sequence). Trimming removed 0 bases from V and 3 bases from J, with 15 bases in between. This CDR3 is 17 amino acids long. Study outcomes and limitations: Controls had more TRBV6-7 (approximately 0.16%) than cases (about 0.11%). Timing of associations relative to infection is unclear; T-cell subsets were not isolated.

The sample comprised blood buffy coat. This receptor was identified in a woman aged 18-70 years with a cervical HPV16 infection that either progressed to CIN3+ or cleared (not recorded which). The chain combines TRBV19 with TRBJ2-1, with D possibly TRBD2 on 6 matching bases. CDR3 residues: CASSIDHLSGSYNEQFF. The CDR3 bases that were read are TGTGCCAGTAGTATAGATCATCTTAGCGGAAGCTACAATGAG. The variable domain in full, completed from reference TRBV19 and TRBJ2-1, reads DGGITQSPKYLFRKEGQNVTLSCEQNLNHDAMYWYRQDPGQGLRLIYYSQIVNDFQKGDIAEGYSVSREKKESFPLTVTSAQKNPTAFYLCASSIDHLSGSYNEQFFGPGTRLTVL.